This T cell receptor (beta chain) was identified during a study of cytomegalovirus exposure and HLA in healthy donors. On the study more broadly: Of the donors genotyped, several hundred in all, 65% to 90% fell in the Caucasian-associated ancestry cluster. Whole-study results and caveats: Per published accounts, TCR beta sequences correctly predicted the HLA-A and HLA-B alleles of most subjects.

PCR amplification relied on 60 Vbeta primers (plus 13 Jbeta primers). Profiling relied on immunoSEQ multiplex PCR, and the TCRdb table lists in-frame clones only, not all of them. The table includes around 200,000 clones, more than 65% detected once. The CDR3 covers 15 residues. After removal of 4 bases from V and 4 bases from J, the junction contained 4 bases not matched to a gene. Germline loops: CDR1 SGHKS, CDR2 YYEKEE (reference sequence). With respect to this clone: Its target is unknown.

The rearrangement links TRBV5-5 to TRBJ2-2; 10 bases agree with TRBD1. The sequenced material came from PBMCs. The sequence derives from a woman aged 25-40 years in good health and CMV-seropositive. CDR3 DNA sequence: TGTGCCAGCAGCGGGACAGGGGTGACCACCGGGGAGCTGTTTTTT. Its protein product is CASSGTGVTTGELFF. Combining the CDR3 with reference TRBV5-5 and TRBJ2-2 gives the whole variable domain DAGVTQSPTHLIKTRGQQVTLRCSPISGHKSVSWYQQVLGQGPQFIFQYYEKEERGRGNFPDRFSARQFPNYSSELNVNALLLGDSALYLCASSGTGVTTGELFFGEGSRLTVL.